The 8 T cell receptor beta chains presented below share a single source sample, sequenced in a study of blood T cell repertoires in COVID-19. Sequencing was performed with immunoSEQ multiplex PCR; in TCRdb, only in-frame clones are kept and a portion is missing. The sample lists around 140,000 clones, less than 90% seen once, with roughly 2.5% in the top ten. The source material was peripheral blood. These TCRs come from a human donor with COVID-19, enrolled during active disease. The donor label of this sample is uncertain.

The chain links TRBV5-1 to TRBJ1-1, with D perhaps matching TRBD1 (6 bases). The CDR3 contains 14 residues. CDR1 SGHRS and CDR2 YFSETQ come from the germline V gene. Trimming removed 4 bases at V and 5 bases at J, with 15 bases between. The CDR3 region is CASSQTGAETEAFF. The CDR3 coding sequence is TGCGCCAGCAGCCAGACAGGCGCTGAGACTGAAGCTTTCTTT.

The rearrangement joins TRBV12-5 to TRBJ1-4; 8 bases are a match to TRBD1. V was pared by 7 bases and J by 6 bases, with 7 bases of the junction left unmatched. Per the germline V gene, CDR1 is LGHNT and CDR2 is FRNRAP. The CDR3 spans 14 residues. The CDR3 sequence is CASALTGEDEKLFF. The CDR3 coding sequence is TGTGCTAGTGCCTTGACAGGGGAGGATGAAAAACTGTTTTTT.

The chain combines TRBV18 with TRBJ2-1; possible D gene TRBD2, 6 bases. Germline V gives CDR1 KGHSH, CDR2 LQKENI. The CDR3 is made up of 15 amino acids. The germline V and J ends were trimmed by 3 bases and 4 bases, with 13 bases remaining between them. The CDR3 bases are TGTGCCAGCTCACCGAAGGCGGGATTATACAATGAGCAGTTCTTC. Translating it yields CASSPKAGLYNEQFF.

This clone was recorded a few times. CDR3 DNA: TGTGCCAGCATTATGGACAGGGTATCGCCCCACGAGCAGTACTTC. It specifies CASIMDRVSPHEQYF. The chain carries TRBV6-5 and TRBJ2-7; TRBD1 aligns across 8 bases. Germline CDR1 reads MNHEY; CDR2 reads SVGAGI. V lost 7 bases, J lost 5 bases, and 13 bases stayed unmatched. The CDR3 is made up of 15 amino acids.

The rearrangement links TRBV7-3 to TRBJ1-1; 7 nucleotides line up with TRBD1. Germline lookup yields CDR1 SGHTA and CDR2 FQGTGA. This CDR3 region has 15 residues. V gave up 6 bases and J gave up 0 bases; unmatched junction bases: 7. CDR3 nucleotides: TGTGCCAGCAGATCCCGGGACAGCATGAACACTGAAGCTTTCTTT. Translated, it gives CASRSRDSMNTEAFF.

On this clone: One junction end does not reproduce the germline sequence, and a read error may be involved. This chain connects TRBV7-7 to TRBJ2-1; TRBD2 aligns across 14 bases. Germline CDR1 and CDR2: SSHAT and FNYEAQ (reference sequence). This CDR3 has 16 amino acids. The CDR3 region has the DNA TGTGCTAGCAGCCCGACTAGCGGGAGGGGTTACAATGAGCAGTTCTTC. Translating it yields CASSPTSGRGYNEQFF.

This chain uses TRBV5-4 with TRBJ2-2, with a weak D call TRBD1 (5 bases). Germline V gene lookup returns CDR1 SGHNT and CDR2 YYREEE (reference sequence). V was cut by 0 bases and J by 1 base, with 13 bases left in between. The CDR3 has 17 amino acids. This CDR3 reads CASSLAESGQNTGELFF. In DNA, the CDR3 is TGTGCCAGCAGCTTGGCCGAGTCAGGACAGAACACCGGGGAGCTGTTTTTT.

The CDR3 here is CASSQRIGTLAGVPSSYNEQFF. The CDR3 DNA reads as TGCGCCAGCAGCCAAAGGATAGGGACACTAGCGGGAGTGCCTAGCTCCTACAATGAGCAGTTCTTC. V gene TRBV4-1 combines with J gene TRBJ2-1, with TRBD2 matching over 11 bases. The ends lost 2 bases at V and 0 bases at J; junction bases unmatched: 18. CDR1 MGHRA and CDR2 YSYEKL come from the germline V gene. This CDR3 is built from 22 residues.